One T cell receptor beta chain is described in this entry. Its specificity is unknown. TCRdb independently ran MiXCR on the RACE reads; one entry per CDR3 protein. This table holds about 90,000 distinct CDR3 sequences, 8% to 11% found once. This entry comes from a study of human T cells and chemical hapten exposure. Study details: Among samples, TCR yields varied mainly because of small differences in pooled library volume. Study-wide results and caveats: Sensitizing to DPC left TCRs with a frequency above 1 in 1000 unaltered. Relative to control repertoires, expanded TCRs gave rise to significantly more large CDR3 similarity clusters.

This sample's time point: patch test 1, 2 weeks after DPC sensitization. Described treatment: therapeutic diphenylcyclopropenone sensitization with weekly scalp DPC. Ahead of applying each patch test, blood was sampled. The CDR3 covers 15 residues. V was shortened by 5 bases and J by 0 bases, with 12 bases between the two germline ends. The germline V gene has CDR1 MNHNY and CDR2 SVGAGI (reference sequence). The chain couples TRBV6-6 to TRBJ2-3, with D hard to call. This TCR was recovered from a man aged 40-49 years with alopecia areata. Some clones in this sample may be carry-over from other donors' samples. The sample in question was whole blood, obtained in connection with sensitization to the hapten diphenylcyclopropenone (DPC). The CDR3 sequence: CASSTPRHSTDTQYF. Written as DNA, the CDR3 is TGTGCCAGCAGTACTCCCCGTCATAGCACAGATACGCAGTATTTT.